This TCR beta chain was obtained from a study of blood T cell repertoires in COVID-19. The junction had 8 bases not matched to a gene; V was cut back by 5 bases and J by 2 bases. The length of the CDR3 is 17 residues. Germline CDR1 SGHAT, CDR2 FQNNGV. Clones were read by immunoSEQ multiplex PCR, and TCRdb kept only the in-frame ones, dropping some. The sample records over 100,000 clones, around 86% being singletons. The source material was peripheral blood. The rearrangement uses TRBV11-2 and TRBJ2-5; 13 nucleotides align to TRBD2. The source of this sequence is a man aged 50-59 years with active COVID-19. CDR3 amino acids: CASSPGTSGAYQETQYF. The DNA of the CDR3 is TGTGCCAGCAGCCCCGGGACTAGCGGGGCGTATCAAGAGACCCAGTACTTC.